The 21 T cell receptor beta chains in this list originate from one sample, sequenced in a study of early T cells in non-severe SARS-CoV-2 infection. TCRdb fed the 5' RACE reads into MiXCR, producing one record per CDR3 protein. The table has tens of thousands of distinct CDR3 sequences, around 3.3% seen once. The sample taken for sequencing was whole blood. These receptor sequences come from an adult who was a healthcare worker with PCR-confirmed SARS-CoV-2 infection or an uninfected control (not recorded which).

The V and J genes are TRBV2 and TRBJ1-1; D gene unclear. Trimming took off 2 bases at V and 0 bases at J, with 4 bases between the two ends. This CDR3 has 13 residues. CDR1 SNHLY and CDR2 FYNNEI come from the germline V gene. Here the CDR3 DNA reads TGTGCCAGCAGTGAATGGGTGAACACTGAAGCTTTCTTT. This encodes CASSEWVNTEAFF. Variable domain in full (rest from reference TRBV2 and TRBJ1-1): EPEVTQTPSHQVTQMGQEVILRCVPISNHLYFYWYRQILGQKVEFLVSFYNNEISEKSEIFDDQFSVERPDGSNFTLKIRSTKLEDSAMYFCASSEWVNTEAFFGQGTRLTVV.

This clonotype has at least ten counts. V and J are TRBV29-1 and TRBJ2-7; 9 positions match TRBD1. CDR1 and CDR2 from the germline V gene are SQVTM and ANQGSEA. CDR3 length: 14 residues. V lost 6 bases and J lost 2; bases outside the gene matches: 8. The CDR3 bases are TGCAGCGTGGTGCGACAGGGGGGGACCTACGAGCAGTACTTC. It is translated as CSVVRQGGTYEQYF.

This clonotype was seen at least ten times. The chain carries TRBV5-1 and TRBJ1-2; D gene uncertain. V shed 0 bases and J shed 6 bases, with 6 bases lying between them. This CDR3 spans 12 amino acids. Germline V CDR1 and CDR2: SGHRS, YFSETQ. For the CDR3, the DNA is TGCGCCAGCAGCTTGGAGGGAAATGGCTACACCTTC. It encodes CASSLEGNGYTF.

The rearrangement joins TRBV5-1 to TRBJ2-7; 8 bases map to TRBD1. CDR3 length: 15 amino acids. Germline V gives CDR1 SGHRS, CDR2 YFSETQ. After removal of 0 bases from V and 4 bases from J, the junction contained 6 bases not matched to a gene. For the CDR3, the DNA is TGCGCCAGCAGCTTGGACGGACAGGGTTGGTACGAGCAGTACTTC. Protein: CASSLDGQGWYEQYF.

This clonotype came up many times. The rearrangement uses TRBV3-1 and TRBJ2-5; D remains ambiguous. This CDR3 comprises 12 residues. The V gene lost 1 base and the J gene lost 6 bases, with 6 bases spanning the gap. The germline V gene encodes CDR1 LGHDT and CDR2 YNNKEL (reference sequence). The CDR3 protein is CASSQGRQTQYF. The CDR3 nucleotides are TGTGCCAGCAGCCAAGGGCGACAGACCCAGTACTTC.

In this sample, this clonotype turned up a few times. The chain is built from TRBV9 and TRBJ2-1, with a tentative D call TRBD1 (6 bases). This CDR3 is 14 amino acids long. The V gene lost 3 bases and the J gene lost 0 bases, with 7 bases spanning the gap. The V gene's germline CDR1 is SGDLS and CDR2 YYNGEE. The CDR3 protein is CASSGTASYNEQFF. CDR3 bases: TGTGCCAGCAGCGGGACAGCCTCCTACAATGAGCAGTTCTTC.

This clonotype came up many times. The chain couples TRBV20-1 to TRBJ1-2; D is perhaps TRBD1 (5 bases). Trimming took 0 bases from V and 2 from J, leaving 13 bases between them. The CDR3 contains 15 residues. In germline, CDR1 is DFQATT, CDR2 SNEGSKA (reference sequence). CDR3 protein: CSARDAMGPNYGYTF. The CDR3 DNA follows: TGCAGTGCTAGAGATGCAATGGGACCCAACTATGGCTACACCTTC.

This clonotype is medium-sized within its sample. DNA for the CDR3: TGTGCCAGCAGCTTAGGACGAAACACCGGGGAGCTGTTTTTT. This sequence encodes CASSLGRNTGELFF. V usage is TRBV7-8 and J usage is TRBJ2-2; D is uncertain. This CDR3 comprises 14 residues. The V gene lost 1 base and the J gene lost 2 bases, with 5 bases spanning the gap. The germline CDR1 and CDR2 sequences are SGHVS and FQNEAQ.

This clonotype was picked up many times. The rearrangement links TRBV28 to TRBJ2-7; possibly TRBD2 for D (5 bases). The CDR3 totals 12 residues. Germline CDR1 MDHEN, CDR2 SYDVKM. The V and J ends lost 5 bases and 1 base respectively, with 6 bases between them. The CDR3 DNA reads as TGTGCCAGCAGTAGGAGGTCCTACGAGCAGTACTTC. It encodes CASSRRSYEQYF.

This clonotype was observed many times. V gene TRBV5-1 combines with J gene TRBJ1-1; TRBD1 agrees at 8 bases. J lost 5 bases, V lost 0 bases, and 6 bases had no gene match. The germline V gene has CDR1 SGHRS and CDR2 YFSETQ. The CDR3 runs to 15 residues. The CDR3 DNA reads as TGCGCCAGCAGCTTGGATGGACAGGGACTGACTGAAGCTTTCTTT. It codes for CASSLDGQGLTEAFF.

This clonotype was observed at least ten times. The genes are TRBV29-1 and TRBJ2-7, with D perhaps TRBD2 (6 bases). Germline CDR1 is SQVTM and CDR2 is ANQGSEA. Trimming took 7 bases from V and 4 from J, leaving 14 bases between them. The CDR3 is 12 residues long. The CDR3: CSAQEGPYEQYF. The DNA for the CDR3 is TGCAGCGCGCAGGAGGGGCCTTACGAGCAGTACTTC.

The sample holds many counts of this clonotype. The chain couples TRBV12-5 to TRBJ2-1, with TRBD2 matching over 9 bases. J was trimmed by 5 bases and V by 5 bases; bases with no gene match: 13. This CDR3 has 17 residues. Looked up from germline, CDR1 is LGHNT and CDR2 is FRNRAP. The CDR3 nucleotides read TGTGCTAGTGGTGCTCGCGGGGGGGCCAATGAGGACAATGAGCAGTTCTTC. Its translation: CASGARGGANEDNEQFF.

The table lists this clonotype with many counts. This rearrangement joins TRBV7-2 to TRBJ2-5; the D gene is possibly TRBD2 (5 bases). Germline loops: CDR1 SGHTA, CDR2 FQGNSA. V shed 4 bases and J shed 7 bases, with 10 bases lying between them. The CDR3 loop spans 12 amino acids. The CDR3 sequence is CASSSGMGTQYF. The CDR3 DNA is TGTGCCAGCAGCTCCGGGATGGGGACCCAGTACTTC.

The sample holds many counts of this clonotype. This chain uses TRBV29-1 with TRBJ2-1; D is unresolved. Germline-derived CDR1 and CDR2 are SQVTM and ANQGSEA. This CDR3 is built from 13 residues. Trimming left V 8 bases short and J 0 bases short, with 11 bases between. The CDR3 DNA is TGCAGCTGCGGCCGAAGCTCCTACAATGAGCAGTTCTTC. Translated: CSCGRSSYNEQFF.

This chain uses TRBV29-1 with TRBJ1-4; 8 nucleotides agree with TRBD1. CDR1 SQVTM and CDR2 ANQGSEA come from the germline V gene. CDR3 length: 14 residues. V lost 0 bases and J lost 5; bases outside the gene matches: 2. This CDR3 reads CSVEEAGGNEKLFF. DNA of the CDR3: TGCAGCGTTGAAGAGGCAGGGGGCAATGAAAAACTGTTTTTT.

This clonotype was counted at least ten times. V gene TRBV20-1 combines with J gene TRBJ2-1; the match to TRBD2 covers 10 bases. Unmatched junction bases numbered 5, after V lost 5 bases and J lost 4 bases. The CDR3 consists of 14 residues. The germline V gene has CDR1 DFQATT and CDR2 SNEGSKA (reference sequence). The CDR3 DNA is TGCAGTGCTGTGGCTAGCGGGAGATACAATGAGCAGTTCTTC. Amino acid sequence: CSAVASGRYNEQFF.

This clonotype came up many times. The CDR3 DNA reads as TGTGCCAGCAGTGCTAATCGTCCCGGGACTAGCGGGGCCGAGCAGTACTTC. Protein: CASSANRPGTSGAEQYF. J is TRBJ2-7 and V is TRBV25-1, with 13 bases fitting TRBD2. V dropped 4 bases and J dropped 6; count of bases not matched to a gene: 12. The CDR3 loop spans 17 amino acids. CDR1 and CDR2 from the germline V gene are MGHDK and SYGVNS.

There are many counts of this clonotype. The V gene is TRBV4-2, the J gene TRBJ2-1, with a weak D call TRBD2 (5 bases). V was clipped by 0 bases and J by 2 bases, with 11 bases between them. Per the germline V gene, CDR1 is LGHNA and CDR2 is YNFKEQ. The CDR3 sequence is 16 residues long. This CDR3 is CASSQEMSGAYNEQFF. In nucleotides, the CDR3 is TGTGCCAGCAGCCAAGAAATGAGCGGCGCCTACAATGAGCAGTTCTTC.

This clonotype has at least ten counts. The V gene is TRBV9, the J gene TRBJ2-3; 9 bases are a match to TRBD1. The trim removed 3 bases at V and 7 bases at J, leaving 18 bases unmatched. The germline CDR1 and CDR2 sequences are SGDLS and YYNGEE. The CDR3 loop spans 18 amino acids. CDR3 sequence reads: CASSAWGRRDRASHTQYF. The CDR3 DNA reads TGTGCCAGCAGCGCATGGGGACGTCGGGACAGGGCTTCGCATACGCAGTATTTT.

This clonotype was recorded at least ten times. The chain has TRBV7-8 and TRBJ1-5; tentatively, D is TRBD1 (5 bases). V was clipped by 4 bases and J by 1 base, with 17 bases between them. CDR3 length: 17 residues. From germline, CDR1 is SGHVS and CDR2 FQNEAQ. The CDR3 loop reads CASSWDRPAGSNQPQHF. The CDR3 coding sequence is TGTGCCAGCAGCTGGGACCGTCCTGCGGGCAGCAATCAGCCCCAGCATTTT.

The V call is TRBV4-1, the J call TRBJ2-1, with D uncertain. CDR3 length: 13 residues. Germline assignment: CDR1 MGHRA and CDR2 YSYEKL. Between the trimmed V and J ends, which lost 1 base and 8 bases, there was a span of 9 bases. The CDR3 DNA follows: TGCGCCAGCAGCCAAGGAGCATGGGATGAGCAGTTCTTC. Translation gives CASSQGAWDEQFF.